The 22 T cell receptor beta chains below were found in one sample sequenced in a study of blood T cell repertoires in COVID-19 (TCRdb year 2020). Library preparation employed the immunoSEQ multiplex PCR assay. TCRdb took over this immuneACCESS table, retaining in-frame rearrangements with V and J assigned. Such tables are incomplete; in checked studies, under half of the missing clones stem from an unresolved V gene, and the remainder is unexplained. The sample yields 200,000 to 250,000 clones; about 78% were counted once. The ten largest clones take up 4.5% to 7% of the sample. Sequenced sample: peripheral blood. The receptors originated from an older woman with acute or convalescent COVID-19.

The chain has TRBV4-2 and TRBJ2-1, with a tentative D call TRBD2 (6 bases). The V end lost 4 bases, the J end lost 5 bases, and 27 bases lay between the germline ends. The CDR3 consists of 19 residues. Germline CDR1 is LGHNA and CDR2 is YNFKEQ. For the CDR3, the DNA is TGTGCCAGCAGCCGAGAGGGACCGGGACTCCCAACTTTTGACAATGAGCAGTTCTTC. Amino acids: CASSREGPGLPTFDNEQFF.

In its sample, this clone was seen once. The chain links TRBV5-1 to TRBJ1-1, with 7 bases aligning to TRBD1. Trimming at V came to 3 bases and at J to 5 bases, leaving 4 bases not matched to a gene. This CDR3 spans 13 amino acids. Germline V gives CDR1 SGHRS, CDR2 YFSETQ. This chain's CDR3 is CASSSYRGTEAFF. In nucleotides, the CDR3 is TGCGCCAGCAGCTCCTACAGGGGTACTGAAGCTTTCTTT.

This clone is a singleton in its sample. The rearrangement uses TRBV27 and TRBJ1-2, with TRBD1 matching over 8 bases. CDR3 length: 13 amino acids. V gave up 6 bases and J gave up 5 bases; unmatched junction bases: 5. CDR1 and CDR2 from the germline V gene are MNHEY and SMNVEV (reference sequence). The DNA of the CDR3 is TGTGCCAGCAGCACAGGGGGTCGGTATGGCTACACCTTC. Protein sequence: CASSTGGRYGYTF.

The gene calls are TRBV5-1 and TRBJ1-1; D is uncertain. The V end was cut by 0 bases, the J end by 2 bases, with 8 bases between. The CDR3 is 14 residues long. Germline values: CDR1 SGHRS, CDR2 YFSETQ. The chain's CDR3 is CASSLEGVNTEAFF. The CDR3 DNA sequence: TGCGCCAGCAGCTTGGAGGGAGTTAACACTGAAGCTTTCTTT.

This clone was observed many times. For the CDR3, the DNA is TGTGCCAGCAGCCTCATGACAGCCTACAATGAGCAGTTCTTC. Translation: CASSLMTAYNEQFF. The chain carries TRBV27 and TRBJ2-1; perhaps TRBD1 as D (5 bases). V was cut by 6 bases and J by 2 bases, with 11 bases left in between. Germline CDR1 MNHEY, CDR2 SMNVEV (reference sequence). The CDR3 runs 14 residues.

The rearrangement links TRBV5-1 to TRBJ1-2; perhaps TRBD1 as D (5 bases). Trimming cost V 3 bases and J 4 bases, with 10 bases left between them. Germline loops: CDR1 SGHRS, CDR2 YFSETQ. This CDR3 is 13 amino acids long. CDR3 bases: TGCGCCAGCAGCTCACAGGCTCTCTATGGCTACACCTTC. This translates into CASSSQALYGYTF. Drawing the rest from reference TRBV5-1 and TRBJ1-2, the complete variable domain is KAGVTQTPRYLIKTRGQQVTLSCSPISGHRSVSWYQQTPGQGLQFLFEYFSETQRNKGNFPGRFSGRQFSNSRSEMNVSTLELGDSALYLCASSSQALYGYTFGSGTRLTVV.

The gene calls are TRBV12-3 or TRBV12-4 and TRBJ1-3; unclear D gene. The CDR3 loop spans 12 amino acids. Trimming pared 3 bases from V and 5 bases from J, leaving 5 bases between. The CDR3 DNA reads TGTGCCAGCAGTTTTAATCGAAACACCATATATTTT. It encodes CASSFNRNTIYF.

The count of this clone is one. This chain uses TRBV3-1 (or the pseudogene TRBV3-2) with TRBJ1-2; D perhaps matches TRBD1 (5 bases). V lost 3 bases and J 4 bases, leaving 15 bases between the germline ends. CDR1 and CDR2 from the germline V gene are LGHDT and YNNKEL (reference sequence). CDR3 length: 15 residues. CDR3 in amino acids: CASSQGLVDGYGYTF. CDR3 nucleotides: TGTGCCAGCAGCCAGGGACTCGTAGACGGCTATGGCTACACCTTC.

This chain joins TRBV10-1 and TRBJ1-2; D is unresolved. CDR3 size: 16 residues. From germline, CDR1 is WNHNN and CDR2 SYGVQD (reference sequence). V lost 2 bases and J lost 7, with 20 bases in between. The CDR3 coding sequence is TGCGCCAGCAGTGAGCCGTACCCAGCCGAGCGGGGTGGCTACACCTTC. It codes for CASSEPYPAERGGYTF.

This chain uses TRBV5-5 with TRBJ1-2, with TRBD1 matching over 7 bases. There are 15 residues in the CDR3. V lost 0 bases and J lost 8; bases outside the gene matches: 10. Looked up from germline, CDR1 is SGHKS and CDR2 is YYEKEE (reference sequence). Here the CDR3 reads CASSLESLGTEGYTF. The CDR3 DNA reads TGTGCCAGCAGCTTGGAATCATTGGGGACAGAGGGCTACACCTTC.

The J gene is TRBJ2-5, the V gene TRBV11-2; D might be TRBD2 (8 bases). Per germline, CDR1 SGHAT and CDR2 FQNNGV. V lost 1 base, J lost 5 bases, and 14 bases lay in between. The length of the CDR3 is 15 residues. The CDR3 nucleotides read TGTGCCAGCAGCTTAGGGACTAGCAGGGGGGAGACCCAGTACTTC. Its protein is CASSLGTSRGETQYF.

CDR3 in amino acids: CASSGQGPSYNEQFF. CDR3 sequence (DNA): TGTGCCAGCAGCGGACAGGGACCCTCCTACAATGAGCAGTTCTTC. The J gene is TRBJ2-1, the V gene TRBV11-2; 8 bases are a match to TRBD1. Germline-derived CDR1 and CDR2 are SGHAT and FQNNGV. CDR3 length equals 15 residues. V lost 5 bases to trimming and J lost 0 bases; unmatched junction nucleotides: 3.

The CDR3 is CASSGRQGAGETQYF. CDR3 nucleotide sequence: TGTGCCAGCAGTGGTCGGCAGGGGGCGGGAGAGACCCAGTACTTC. This chain uses TRBV2 with TRBJ2-5; TRBD1 matches at 8 bases. CDR1 SNHLY and CDR2 FYNNEI come from the germline V gene. V lost 4 bases to trimming and J lost 4 bases; unmatched junction nucleotides: 8. The CDR3 length is 15 residues.

The CDR3 region has the DNA TGTGCCAGCAGCTCGACAGGGTATGGCTATGGCTACACCTTC. Protein product: CASSSTGYGYGYTF. V usage is TRBV7-2 and J usage is TRBJ1-2; 7 bases are shared with TRBD1. Looked up from germline, CDR1 is SGHTA and CDR2 is FQGNSA. This CDR3 comprises 14 residues. Trimming took 4 bases from V and 4 from J; bases not matched to a gene: 6.

Only a few counts were recorded for this clone. V usage is TRBV9 and J usage is TRBJ2-1, with a tentative D call TRBD2 (6 bases). Germline values: CDR1 SGDLS, CDR2 YYNGEE. This CDR3 spans 14 amino acids. V was clipped by 0 bases and J by 6 bases, with 10 bases between them. The CDR3: CASSVDPEGNEQFF. The CDR3 DNA follows: TGTGCCAGCAGCGTAGATCCGGAGGGCAATGAGCAGTTCTTC.

This chain uses TRBV7-2 with TRBJ1-6; possibly TRBD1 for D (6 bases). Germline values: CDR1 SGHTA, CDR2 FQGNSA. V gave up 1 base and J gave up 2 bases, with 15 bases separating them. The CDR3 has 18 residues. The CDR3 spells CASSLGYAGDTYNSPLHF. In DNA, the CDR3 is TGTGCCAGCAGCTTAGGGTACGCAGGGGACACCTATAATTCACCCCTCCACTTT.

The rearrangement links TRBV6-5 to TRBJ1-5, with D perhaps matching TRBD1 (6 bases). The CDR3 loop spans 15 amino acids. The ends were cut back, 5 bases at V and 2 bases at J, with 13 bases in the middle. The germline V gene has CDR1 MNHEY and CDR2 SVGAGI. This CDR3 reads CASSNNRAGNQPQHF. The CDR3 DNA sequence: TGTGCCAGCAGTAACAACAGGGCGGGCAATCAGCCCCAGCATTTT.

This clone has just one count. J is TRBJ1-6 and V is TRBV5-4; 11 nucleotides line up with TRBD1. The V and J ends lost 1 base and 9 bases, in that order; junction bases with no gene match: 9. The CDR3 runs 17 residues. Germline V CDR1 and CDR2: SGHNT, YYREEE (reference sequence). The CDR3 here is CASSLPRSGQGGSPLHF. The CDR3 coding sequence is TGTGCCAGCAGCTTGCCACGGTCGGGACAGGGGGGTTCACCCCTCCACTTT.

The chain has TRBV20-1 and TRBJ2-7; TRBD1 is a possible D gene (6 bases). The CDR3 consists of 12 residues. V was shortened by 3 bases and J by 5 bases, with 11 bases between the two germline ends. In germline, CDR1 is DFQATT, CDR2 SNEGSKA (reference sequence). CDR3 sequence: CSASQGNNEQYF. CDR3 sequence (DNA): TGCAGTGCTAGTCAGGGGAACAACGAGCAGTACTTC.

This sequence joins TRBV10-3 and TRBJ1-1; 7 bases align to TRBD1. This CDR3 comprises 13 residues. Trimming removed 5 bases from V and 5 bases from J; junction bases left unmatched: 5. Germline values: CDR1 ENHRY, CDR2 SYGVKD. CDR3 residues: CAISSGGWTEAFF. The CDR3 coding sequence is TGTGCCATCAGTTCAGGGGGTTGGACTGAAGCTTTCTTT.

This clone has a single count. The chain carries TRBV11-2 and TRBJ1-4, with 10 bases aligning to TRBD1. Germline CDR1 SGHAT, CDR2 FQNNGV. The length of the CDR3 is 15 residues. V lost 7 bases to trimming and J lost 8 bases; unmatched junction nucleotides: 10. The CDR3 DNA is TGTGCCAGCATGTTCGGGACAGGGGCGTCAGAAAAACTGTTTTTT. Translated, it gives CASMFGTGASEKLFF.

A few counts support this clone. The V call is TRBV21-1, the J call TRBJ2-7; TRBD2 is the table's D call and was not checked against the DNA. TRBV21-1 is recorded as a pseudogene. The CDR3 extends over 14 amino acids. DNA for the CDR3: TGTGCCAGCAGCAAGAGACTAGCTTTAGGTGAGCAGTACTTC. Encoded protein: CASSKRLALGEQYF.